This T cell receptor beta chain appears in the sequencing data of a study of beta chain features in type 1 diabetes. This clone was picked up a small number of times. What it recognizes is unknown. An end of the junction differs from the germline gene, which may be a read error. cDNA synthesis used the whole RNA isolate, giving expressed TCRB sequences. Libraries were prepared by immunoSEQ multiplex PCR; TCRdb keeps only in-frame clonotypes and omits some of them. The repertoire holds about 160,000 clones, with 9% to 10% as singletons. CDR1 SGHTA and CDR2 FQGTGA come from the germline V gene. CDR3 length: 14 amino acids. The study's findings and limits: The study found moderately but significantly shorter TCRB CDR3s in all four CD4+ subsets of Type 1 diabetes patients. Across patients, naive, central memory and Treg TCRB repertoires exhibited apparently greater similarity than was observed across healthy donors.

The sequenced sample consisted of central memory CD4+ T cells from blood. The rearrangement links TRBV7-3 to TRBJ1-1; a weak D match, TRBD1 (6 bases). The sequence was obtained from a woman between 25 and 40 years old with type 1 diabetes. For the CDR3, the DNA is TGTGCCAGCACCTTAGGGGGGACTGTCACTGAAGCTTTCTTT. It specifies CASTLGGTVTEAFF.